These T cell receptor beta chains were read from a single sample in a study of blood T cell repertoires in COVID-19. Clones were read by immunoSEQ multiplex PCR, and TCRdb kept only the in-frame ones, dropping some. The table lists more than 9,500 clones, more than 70% of them singletons. Sequenced material: peripheral blood. These receptor sequences come from a human donor in a cohort sampled during active COVID-19. CDR3s include the opening cysteine and the closing phenylalanine or tryptophan. A D gene is named only where the DNA matches it firmly. Clone size is not always given. Where it is, it says once, few, many or a class for expanded clones.

CDR3 length	V gene	clone size	J gene	D gene	CDR3 protein	CDR3 DNA
15	TRBV5-4	.	TRBJ2-5	.	CASSLQFTNQETQYF	TGTGCCAGCAGCTTGCAGTTCACCAATCAAGAGACCCAGTACTTC
15	TRBV30	.	TRBJ2-7	TRBD2	CAWILAGDRSYEQYF	TGTGCCTGGATACTAGCGGGGGACCGGAGCTACGAGCAGTACTTC
15	TRBV6-1	.	TRBJ2-5	.	CASSEMSQVQETQYF	TGTGCCAGCAGTGAAATGAGTCAGGTCCAAGAGACCCAGTACTTC
14	TRBV3-1/TRBV3-2	.	TRBJ2-1	TRBD2	CASSPIAGYNEQFF	TGTGCCAGCAGCCCCATAGCGGGGTACAATGAGCAGTTCTTC
17	TRBV2	.	TRBJ1-5	TRBD1	CASSGDRGLFSNQPQHF	TGTGCCAGCAGTGGGGACAGGGGGCTCTTTAGCAATCAGCCCCAGCATTTT
14	TRBV14	.	TRBJ2-7	.	CASSQDGPRYEQYF	TGTGCCAGCAGCCAAGATGGGCCCCGGTACGAGCAGTACTTC
16	TRBV7-8	.	TRBJ2-1	.	CASSLMGGSSTNEQFF	TGTGCCAGCAGCTTAATGGGTGGGAGTTCTACAAATGAGCAGTTCTTC
19	TRBV18	.	TRBJ2-2	TRBD2	CASSPIGLAGASVTGELFF	TGTGCCAGCTCACCTATCGGACTAGCGGGAGCGTCGGTCACCGGGGAGCTGTTTTTT
15	TRBV25-1	few	TRBJ1-6	.	CASSEEGPPISPLHF	TGTGCCAGCAGTGAGGAGGGACCTCCGATTTCACCCCTCCACTTT
16	TRBV28	.	TRBJ2-1	TRBD1	CASSSLRTGANNEQFF	TGTGCCAGCAGTTCCCTCCGGACAGGGGCGAACAATGAGCAGTTCTTC
14	TRBV5-1	.	TRBJ1-1	TRBD1	CASSPGTGGGGSFF	TGCGCCAGCAGCCCCGGGACAGGGGGCGGGGGGTCTTTCTTT
15	TRBV30	.	TRBJ2-3	TRBD1	CAWAETGGSTDTQYF	TGTGCCTGGGCAGAGACAGGGGGAAGTACAGATACGCAGTATTTT
15	TRBV7-9	.	TRBJ2-2	TRBD2	CASRKSGGRTGELFF	TGTGCCAGCAGGAAAAGCGGGGGAAGGACCGGGGAGCTGTTTTTT
16	TRBV15	.	TRBJ2-3	TRBD2	CATSRPSGNPTDTQYF	TGTGCCACCAGTAGGCCTAGCGGGAATCCCACAGATACGCAGTATTTT
16	TRBV9	.	TRBJ1-1	TRBD1	CASSDYRTGGDTEAFF	TGTGCCAGCAGCGATTACCGGACAGGGGGGGACACTGAAGCTTTCTTT
16	TRBV2	.	TRBJ1-5	TRBD1	CASSESGTGRNQPQHF	TGTGCCAGCAGTGAATCGGGGACAGGGAGGAATCAGCCCCAGCATTTT
20	TRBV7-8	.	TRBJ2-2	TRBD2	CASRPDGTSGREANTGELFF	TGTGCCAGCAGACCGGACGGGACTAGCGGGAGAGAGGCGAACACCGGGGAGCTGTTTTTT
15	TRBV18	.	TRBJ1-5	TRBD1	CASSPAGQGNQPQHF	TGTGCCAGCTCACCCGCGGGACAGGGCAATCAGCCCCAGCATTTT
19	TRBV6-2/TRBV6-3	.	TRBJ2-2	.	CASSHQRRGRVSSAGELFF	TGTGCCAGCAGCCACCAACGGAGGGGGCGAGTCTCTAGCGCCGGGGAGCTGTTTTTT
14	TRBV12-5	.	TRBJ2-7	.	CASGSLPQAYEQYF	TGTGCTAGTGGCTCCCTCCCTCAGGCCTACGAGCAGTACTTC
14	TRBV7-2	.	TRBJ1-1	.	CASSPHDRNTEAFF	TGTGCCAGCAGCCCCCACGACAGGAACACTGAAGCTTTCTTT
11	TRBV6-1	.	TRBJ2-7	.	CASSDLYEQYF	TGTGCCAGCAGTGACCTTTACGAGCAGTACTTC
14	TRBV6-5	.	TRBJ2-3	TRBD1	CASSTGEGTDTQYF	TGTGCCAGCAGTACAGGGGAAGGTACAGATACGCAGTATTTT
17	TRBV15	.	TRBJ2-2	.	CATSRPLGKQGGGELFF	TGTGCCACCAGCAGACCCCTAGGGAAACAGGGCGGCGGGGAGCTGTTTTTT
17	TRBV4-1	.	TRBJ2-1	TRBD2	CASSQNRPGLAGPEQFF	TGCGCCAGCAGCCAGAATCGACCGGGACTAGCGGGGCCAGAGCAGTTCTTC
15	TRBV28	.	TRBJ2-7	TRBD1	CASSFGTGRIDEQYF	TGTGCCAGCAGTTTCGGGACAGGGCGTATCGACGAGCAGTACTTC
15	TRBV3-1/TRBV3-2	.	TRBJ2-1	.	CASSQDAHPYNEQFF	TGTGCCAGCAGCCAAGACGCGCATCCCTACAATGAGCAGTTCTTC
12	TRBV27	.	TRBJ2-3	.	CASSSPTDTQYF	TGTGCCAGCAGTTCTCCCACAGATACGCAGTATTTT
16	TRBV3-1/TRBV3-2	.	TRBJ2-2	TRBD1	CASTRTGNSNTGELFF	TGTGCCAGCACCCGGACAGGAAACTCGAACACCGGGGAGCTGTTTTTT
17	TRBV7-9	.	TRBJ2-1	TRBD1	CASSPLRDSVRHNEQFF	TGTGCCAGCAGCCCCCTACGGGACAGCGTTAGACACAATGAGCAGTTCTTC
13	TRBV6-6	.	TRBJ1-3	.	CATSTGAGNTIYF	TGTGCCACCTCTACGGGGGCTGGAAACACCATATATTTT
16	TRBV20-1	.	TRBJ1-6	TRBD1	CSASDRGRFYNSPLHF	TGCAGTGCTAGTGACAGGGGGCGGTTCTATAATTCACCCCTCCACTTT
16	TRBV9	.	TRBJ2-3	.	CASSPEGLTGTDTQYF	TGTGCCAGCAGCCCAGAGGGCCTTACTGGCACAGATACGCAGTATTTT
18	TRBV7-9	.	TRBJ2-1	TRBD2	CASSLASSGRARYNEQFF	TGTGCCAGCAGCTTAGCGTCTAGCGGGAGGGCCCGATACAATGAGCAGTTCTTC
14	TRBV27	.	TRBJ2-7	TRBD1	CASSLDRGTYEQYF	TGTGCCAGCAGTTTGGACAGGGGAACCTACGAGCAGTACTTC
15	TRBV6-5	.	TRBJ2-2	.	CASSYSYSPTGELFF	TGTGCCAGCAGTTACTCGTACAGTCCCACCGGGGAGCTGTTTTTT
14	TRBV29-1	.	TRBJ2-7	.	CSVVFGQSGYEQYF	TGCAGCGTTGTATTCGGACAGTCCGGCTACGAGCAGTACTTC
12	TRBV10-3	.	TRBJ1-1	TRBD1	CAIQGTGTEAFF	TGTGCCATCCAGGGGACAGGGACTGAAGCTTTCTTT
16	TRBV3-1/TRBV3-2	.	TRBJ2-3	TRBD2	CASSQTSGRFLDTQYF	TGTGCCAGCAGCCAGACTAGCGGGAGATTTTTGGATACGCAGTATTTT
16	TRBV11-3	.	TRBJ2-1	TRBD2	CASSIGLAGVANEQFF	TGTGCCAGCAGCATCGGACTAGCGGGAGTCGCGAATGAGCAGTTCTTC
13	TRBV11-2	.	TRBJ1-4	.	CASSLTQGGGLFF	TGTGCCAGCAGCTTAACGCAAGGTGGAGGACTGTTTTTT
15	TRBV18	.	TRBJ2-1	TRBD1	CASSLRQGKINEQFF	TGTGCCAGCTCACTCCGACAGGGGAAAATAAATGAGCAGTTCTTC
15	TRBV4-1	.	TRBJ1-6	TRBD1	CASSQGTGKNSPLHF	TGCGCCAGCAGCCAGGGGACAGGGAAGAACTCACCCCTCCACTTT
13	TRBV5-6	.	TRBJ1-5	TRBD1	CASSPDRGQPQHF	TGTGCCAGCAGCCCGGACAGGGGTCAGCCCCAGCATTTT
16	TRBV7-8	.	TRBJ1-4	.	CASSLLGGATNEKLFF	TGTGCCAGCAGCCTACTAGGGGGTGCCACTAATGAAAAACTGTTTTTT
18	TRBV4-2	.	TRBJ2-5	.	CASSQAMQGSKPQETQYF	TGTGCCAGCAGCCAAGCCATGCAGGGGTCAAAACCCCAAGAGACCCAGTACTTC
16	TRBV15	.	TRBJ2-5	.	CATSRGGRGGQETQYF	TGTGCCACCAGCAGGGGGGGTCGGGGCGGCCAAGAGACCCAGTACTTC
16	TRBV6-2/TRBV6-3	.	TRBJ1-2	.	CASSYSGRSPIFGYTF	TGTGCCAGCAGTTACTCGGGCAGGTCCCCAATTTTTGGCTACACCTTC
14	TRBV7-9	.	TRBJ2-7	.	CASSLGQVPYEQYF	TGTGCCAGCAGCTTAGGACAGGTCCCCTACGAGCAGTACTTC
13	TRBV12-3/TRBV12-4	.	TRBJ1-2	.	CASSLESYYGYTF	TGTGCCAGCAGTTTAGAGAGTTACTATGGCTACACCTTC
15	TRBV4-2	.	TRBJ2-2	TRBD1	CASSQGQGESGELFF	TGTGCCAGCAGCCAAGGACAGGGTGAATCCGGGGAGCTGTTTTTT
12	TRBV7-9	.	TRBJ1-2	TRBD1	CASSNQGDGYTF	TGTGCCAGCAGCAATCAGGGGGATGGCTACACCTTC
14	TRBV19	.	TRBJ2-2	.	CASSIFSGTGELFF	TGTGCCAGTAGTATTTTCTCGGGTACCGGGGAGCTGTTTTTT
13	TRBV28	.	TRBJ2-7	.	CASSLLGRGEQYF	TGTGCCAGCAGTTTATTAGGACGGGGAGAGCAGTACTTC
13	TRBV18	.	TRBJ1-2	.	CASSPDSGVDHTF	TGTGCCAGCTCACCAGATAGCGGGGTAGACCACACCTTC
15	TRBV25-1	.	TRBJ1-4	TRBD1	CASSEYTGQNEKLFF	TGTGCCAGCAGTGAATATACGGGACAGAATGAAAAACTGTTTTTT
16	TRBV28	.	TRBJ2-2	.	CASSLARDTNTGELFF	TGTGCCAGCAGTTTGGCCAGGGACACGAACACCGGGGAGCTGTTTTTT
13	TRBV28	.	TRBJ2-7	TRBD1	CASSPAQGAKQYF	TGTGCCAGCAGCCCCGCACAGGGGGCGAAGCAGTACTTC
15	TRBV10-3	once	TRBJ1-4	TRBD1	CAISGVGQGAEKLFF	TGTGCCATCAGTGGTGTTGGACAGGGGGCAGAAAAACTGTTTTTT
12	TRBV29-1	.	TRBJ1-2	.	CSVDGSPYGYTF	TGCAGCGTTGATGGCAGTCCCTATGGCTACACCTTC